These 10 T cell receptor beta chains originate from one sample sequenced in a study of shared clonotypes between healthy human individuals (TCRdb year 2020). The receptor library was made with the immunoSEQ multiplex PCR assay. Here the immuneACCESS table is served through TCRdb, limited to in-frame sequences with V and J called. Missing clones are a known gap in these copies; in checked studies unresolved V genes cover under half, and the rest lacks a known reason. The sample table holds around 1.1 million clones, of which 70% to 80% were seen once. The ten largest clones capture 0.89% of the sample. The sequenced sample was memory CD4+ T cells from PBMCs. What the cell subset or site label conveys for this sample: CD45RA-negative fraction. All receptors derive from a man younger than 35 in good health. Some clones in this sample may be carry-over from other donors' samples.

J is TRBJ2-5 and V is TRBV28; D gene uncertain. The V and J ends lost 6 bases and 5 bases respectively, with 10 bases between them. Germline values: CDR1 MDHEN, CDR2 SYDVKM. The CDR3 is made up of 12 amino acids. The DNA of the CDR3 is TGTGCCAGCAGCAGATTTTTGGAGACCCAGTACTTC. It yields the protein CASSRFLETQYF. The whole variable domain, remainder taken from reference TRBV28 and TRBJ2-5, is DVKVTQSSRYLVKRTGEKVFLECVQDMDHENMFWYRQDPGLGLRLIYFSYDVKMKEKGDIPEGYSVSREKKERFSLILESASTNQTSMYLCASSRFLETQYFGPGTRLLVL.

This clone was observed once. The chain is built from TRBV2 and TRBJ2-4; TRBD1 is a possible D gene (6 bases). V was trimmed by 1 base and J by 9 bases, leaving 19 bases between them. The CDR3 spans 16 residues. Germline values: CDR1 SNHLY, CDR2 FYNNEI. CDR3: CASSEGVRGWSPIQYF. The CDR3 nucleotides read TGTGCCAGCAGTGAAGGCGTCAGGGGATGGAGTCCCATTCAGTACTTC.

This clone occurred once. The chain recombines TRBV7-2 with TRBJ2-7, with 9 positions matching TRBD1. V shed 2 bases and J 1 base; nucleotides not matched to a gene: 6. The length of the CDR3 is 16 residues. Germline V lookup: CDR1 SGHTA, CDR2 FQGNSA. The CDR3 DNA reads TGTGCCAGCAGCTTATCCGGACAGGGGAGTTCCTACGAGCAGTACTTC. It translates to CASSLSGQGSSYEQYF.

CDR3 residues: CASSFVLEETQYF. The CDR3 DNA sequence: TGCGCCAGCAGCTTCGTTTTAGAAGAGACCCAGTACTTC. The V call is TRBV5-1, the J call TRBJ2-5; D unclear. This CDR3 is 13 amino acids long. CDR1 is SGHRS and CDR2 is YFSETQ in the germline V gene. V was clipped by 2 bases and J by 3 bases, with 8 bases between them.

A note on this clone: A single base is all that separates this from a far larger clone, so a read error is likely. The V gene is TRBV6-6, the J gene TRBJ1-5; a weak D match, TRBD1 (6 bases). The CDR3 has 13 residues. V was clipped by 6 bases and J by 3 bases, with 9 bases between them. The germline V gene encodes CDR1 MNHNY and CDR2 SVGAGI (reference sequence). In nucleotides, the CDR3 is TGTGCCAGCAGACGGGACAACAATCAGCCCCAGCATTTT. Its protein product is CASRRDNNQPQHF.

This clone came up a few times. The chain recombines TRBV28 with TRBJ1-4, with 7 bases fitting TRBD1. CDR3 size: 16 residues. The junction had 10 bases not matched to a gene; V was cut back by 2 bases and J by 7 bases. From germline, CDR1 is MDHEN and CDR2 SYDVKM. CDR3 residues: CASSLDRATAIEKLFF. CDR3 nucleotide sequence: TGTGCCAGCAGTTTAGACAGGGCTACCGCGATTGAAAAACTGTTTTTT.

A few counts support this clone. The chain links TRBV29-1 to TRBJ1-1, with D unresolved. V lost 6 bases to trimming and J lost 0 bases, with 17 bases between them. Germline V gene lookup returns CDR1 SQVTM and CDR2 ANQGSEA. The CDR3 covers 15 residues. CDR3 coding DNA: TGCAGCGTCACCGCGGGGTGGGGTATGAACACTGAAGCTTTCTTT. Its protein product is CSVTAGWGMNTEAFF.

The chain uses TRBV2 and TRBJ2-7; TRBD2 matches 7 bases. The V segment lost 6 bases and the J segment 4 bases; nucleotides outside the gene matches: 9. The CDR3 spans 14 residues. Per germline, CDR1 SNHLY and CDR2 FYNNEI. CDR3 nucleotides: TGTGCCAGCAGCCTCCGGGAGGAAGGGTACGAGCAGTACTTC. Its protein is CASSLREEGYEQYF.

A remark on this clone: A much bigger clone sits one base away, suggesting this may be a read error. The rearrangement uses TRBV30 and TRBJ1-1; weak D call: TRBD1 (5 bases). Deletions cut 0 bases from V and 11 bases from J, with 13 bases between. The CDR3 is 12 residues long. Germline V gives CDR1 GTSNPN, CDR2 SVGIG (reference sequence). The CDR3 coding sequence is TGTGCCTGGAGTGTACGGAGAGGGGAGGCTTTCTTT. Amino acid sequence: CAWSVRRGEAFF.

The table lists this clone with a few counts. The chain is built from TRBV7-8 and TRBJ2-1, with 7 bases that match TRBD1. Unmatched junction bases numbered 8, after V lost 1 base and J lost 8 bases. The CDR3 runs 15 residues. Germline loops: CDR1 SGHVS, CDR2 FQNEAQ. Here the CDR3 DNA reads TGTGCCAGCAGCTTAGATACAGGGGAGTACGATGAGCAGTTCTTC. Translation: CASSLDTGEYDEQFF.